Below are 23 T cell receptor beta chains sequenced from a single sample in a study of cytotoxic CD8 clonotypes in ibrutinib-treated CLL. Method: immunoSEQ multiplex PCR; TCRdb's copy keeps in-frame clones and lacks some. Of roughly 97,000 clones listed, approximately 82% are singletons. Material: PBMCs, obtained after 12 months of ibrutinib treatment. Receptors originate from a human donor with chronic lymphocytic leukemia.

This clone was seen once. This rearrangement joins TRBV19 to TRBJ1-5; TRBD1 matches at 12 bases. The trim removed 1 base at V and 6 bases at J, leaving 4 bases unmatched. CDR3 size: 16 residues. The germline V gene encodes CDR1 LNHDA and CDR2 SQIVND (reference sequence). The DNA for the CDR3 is TGTGCCAGTAGTATAGGGGGACAGGGGGCAGGTCAGCCCCAGCATTTT. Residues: CASSIGGQGAGQPQHF.

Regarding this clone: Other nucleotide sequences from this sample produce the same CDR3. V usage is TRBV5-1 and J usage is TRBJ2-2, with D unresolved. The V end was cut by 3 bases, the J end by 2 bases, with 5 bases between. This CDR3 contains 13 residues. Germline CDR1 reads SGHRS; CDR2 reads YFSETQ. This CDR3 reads CASSSGNTGELFF. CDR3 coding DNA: TGCGCCAGCAGCTCCGGTAACACCGGGGAGCTGTTTTTT.

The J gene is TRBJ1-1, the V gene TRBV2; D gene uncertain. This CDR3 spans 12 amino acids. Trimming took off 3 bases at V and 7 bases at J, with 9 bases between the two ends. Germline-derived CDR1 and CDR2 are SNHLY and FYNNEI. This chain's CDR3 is CASSDPNLEAFF. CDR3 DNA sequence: TGTGCCAGCAGTGACCCCAACCTTGAAGCTTTCTTT.

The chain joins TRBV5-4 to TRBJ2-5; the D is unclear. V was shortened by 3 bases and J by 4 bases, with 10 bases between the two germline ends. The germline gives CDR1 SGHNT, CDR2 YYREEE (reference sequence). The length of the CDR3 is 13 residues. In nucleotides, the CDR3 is TGTGCCAGCAGCTCCCCCCCGGGAGAGACCCAGTACTTC. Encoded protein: CASSSPPGETQYF.

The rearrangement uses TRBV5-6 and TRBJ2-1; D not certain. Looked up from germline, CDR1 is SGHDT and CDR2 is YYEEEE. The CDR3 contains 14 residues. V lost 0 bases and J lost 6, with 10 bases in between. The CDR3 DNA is TGTGCCAGCAGCTTGGGCCTAGTAGTCAATGAGCAGTTCTTC. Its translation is CASSLGLVVNEQFF.

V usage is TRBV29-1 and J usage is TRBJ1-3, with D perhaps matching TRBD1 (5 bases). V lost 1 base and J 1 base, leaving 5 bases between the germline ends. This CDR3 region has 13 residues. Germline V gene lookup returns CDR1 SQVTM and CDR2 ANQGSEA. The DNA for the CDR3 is TGCAGCGTTGAAGGACAGTCTGGAAACACCATATATTTT. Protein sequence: CSVEGQSGNTIYF.

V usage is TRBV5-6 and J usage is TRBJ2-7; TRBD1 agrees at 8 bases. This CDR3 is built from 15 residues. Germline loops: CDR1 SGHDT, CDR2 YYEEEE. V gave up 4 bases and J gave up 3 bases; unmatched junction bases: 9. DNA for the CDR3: TGTGCCAGCAGCCCACCCGGGACAGGCGTCTACGAGCAGTACTTC. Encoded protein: CASSPPGTGVYEQYF. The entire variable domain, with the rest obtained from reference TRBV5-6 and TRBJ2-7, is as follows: DAGVTQSPTHLIKTRGQQVTLRCSPKSGHDTVSWYQQALGQGPQFIFQYYEEEERQRGNFPDRFSGHQFPNYSSELNVNALLLGDSALYLCASSPPGTGVYEQYFGPGTRLTVT.

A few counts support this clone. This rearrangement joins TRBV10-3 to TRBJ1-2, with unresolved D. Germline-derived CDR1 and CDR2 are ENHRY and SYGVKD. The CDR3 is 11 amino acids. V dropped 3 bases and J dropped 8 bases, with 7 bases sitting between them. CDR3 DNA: TGTGCCATCAGTGAAATGGGGGGCTACACCTTC. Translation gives CAISEMGGYTF.

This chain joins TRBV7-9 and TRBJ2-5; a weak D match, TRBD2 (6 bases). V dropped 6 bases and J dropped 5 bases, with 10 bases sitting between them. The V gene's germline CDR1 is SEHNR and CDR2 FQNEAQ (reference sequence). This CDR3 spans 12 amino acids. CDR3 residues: CASSMSGETQYF. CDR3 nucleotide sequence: TGTGCCAGCAGTATGAGCGGGGAGACCCAGTACTTC.

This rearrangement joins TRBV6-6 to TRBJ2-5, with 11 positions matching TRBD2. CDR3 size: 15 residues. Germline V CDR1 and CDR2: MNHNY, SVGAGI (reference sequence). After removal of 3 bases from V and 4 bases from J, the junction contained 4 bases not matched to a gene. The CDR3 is CASSYSGGARETQYF. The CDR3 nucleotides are TGTGCCAGCAGTTATAGCGGGGGGGCCAGAGAGACCCAGTACTTC.

CDR3 amino acids: CASTQGVSGANVLTF. For the CDR3, the DNA is TGTGCCAGCACCCAAGGAGTCTCTGGGGCCAACGTCCTGACTTTC. The rearrangement links TRBV6-1 to TRBJ2-6; unclear D gene. V was shortened by 7 bases and J by 0 bases, with 10 bases between the two germline ends. The V gene's germline CDR1 is MNHNS and CDR2 SASEGT. CDR3 length: 15 amino acids.

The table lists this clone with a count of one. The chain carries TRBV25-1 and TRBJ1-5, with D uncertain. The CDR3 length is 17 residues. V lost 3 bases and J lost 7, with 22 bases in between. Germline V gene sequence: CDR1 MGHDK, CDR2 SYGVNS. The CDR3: CASSDLLSRAGKQPQHF. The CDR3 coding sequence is TGTGCCAGCAGTGACCTCCTGTCCCGAGCGGGTAAACAGCCCCAGCATTTT.

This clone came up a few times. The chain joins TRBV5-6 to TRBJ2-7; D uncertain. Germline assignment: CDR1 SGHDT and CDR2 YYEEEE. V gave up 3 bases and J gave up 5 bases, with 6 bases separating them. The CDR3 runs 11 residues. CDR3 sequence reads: CASSSLHEQYF. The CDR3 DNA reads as TGTGCCAGCAGCTCCTTACACGAGCAGTACTTC.

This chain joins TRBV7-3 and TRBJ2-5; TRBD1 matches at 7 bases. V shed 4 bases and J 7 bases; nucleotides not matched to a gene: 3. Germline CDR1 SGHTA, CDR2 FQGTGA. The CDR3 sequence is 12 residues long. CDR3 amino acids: CASSSPGGTQYF. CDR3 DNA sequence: TGTGCCAGCAGCTCTCCAGGGGGGACCCAGTACTTC.

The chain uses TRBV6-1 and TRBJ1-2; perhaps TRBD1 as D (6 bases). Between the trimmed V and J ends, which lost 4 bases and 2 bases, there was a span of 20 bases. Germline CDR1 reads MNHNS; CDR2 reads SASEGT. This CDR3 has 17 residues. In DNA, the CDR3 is TGTGCCAGCAGTGCGGATATTTCCCACAGGGCCAACTATGGCTACACCTTC. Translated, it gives CASSADISHRANYGYTF.

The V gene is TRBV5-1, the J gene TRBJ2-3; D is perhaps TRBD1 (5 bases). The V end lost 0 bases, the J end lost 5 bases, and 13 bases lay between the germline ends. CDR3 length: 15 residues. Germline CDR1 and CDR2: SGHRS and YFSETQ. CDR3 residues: CASSLAPRVEDTQYF. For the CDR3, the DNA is TGCGCCAGCAGCTTGGCGCCCAGGGTAGAAGATACGCAGTATTTT.

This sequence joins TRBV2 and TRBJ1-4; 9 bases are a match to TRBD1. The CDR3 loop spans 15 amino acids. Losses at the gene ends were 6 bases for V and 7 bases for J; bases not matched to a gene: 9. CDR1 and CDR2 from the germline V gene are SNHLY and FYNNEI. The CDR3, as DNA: TGTGCCAGCAGACCCCGGACAGGGGTGGGTGAAAAACTGTTTTTT. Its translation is CASRPRTGVGEKLFF.

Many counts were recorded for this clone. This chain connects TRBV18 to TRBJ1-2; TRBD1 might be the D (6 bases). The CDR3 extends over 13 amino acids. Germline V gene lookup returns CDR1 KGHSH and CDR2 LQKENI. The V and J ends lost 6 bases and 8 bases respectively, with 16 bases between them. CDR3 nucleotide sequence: TGTGCCAGCTCCCCCCCGGACAGTCGGGGCTACACCTTC. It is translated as CASSPPDSRGYTF.

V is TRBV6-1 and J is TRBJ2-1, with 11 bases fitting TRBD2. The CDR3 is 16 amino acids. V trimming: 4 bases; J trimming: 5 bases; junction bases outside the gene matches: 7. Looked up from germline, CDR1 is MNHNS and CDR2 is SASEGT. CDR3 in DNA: TGTGCCAGCAGTGTTCGACTAGCGGGGACGAACAATGAGCAGTTCTTC. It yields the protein CASSVRLAGTNNEQFF.

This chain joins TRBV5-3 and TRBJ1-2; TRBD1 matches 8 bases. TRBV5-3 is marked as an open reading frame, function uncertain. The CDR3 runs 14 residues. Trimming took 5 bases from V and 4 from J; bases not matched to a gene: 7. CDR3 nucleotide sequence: TGTGCCAGAAGTGACTACAGGGGGGTCTATGGCTACACCTTC. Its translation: CARSDYRGVYGYTF.

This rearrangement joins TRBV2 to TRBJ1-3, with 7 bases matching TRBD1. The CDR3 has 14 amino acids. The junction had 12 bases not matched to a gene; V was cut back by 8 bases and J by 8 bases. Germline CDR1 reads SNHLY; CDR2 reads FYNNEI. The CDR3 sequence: CASQRGGQSDTIYF. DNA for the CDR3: TGTGCCAGCCAGAGAGGGGGACAGTCAGACACCATATATTTT.

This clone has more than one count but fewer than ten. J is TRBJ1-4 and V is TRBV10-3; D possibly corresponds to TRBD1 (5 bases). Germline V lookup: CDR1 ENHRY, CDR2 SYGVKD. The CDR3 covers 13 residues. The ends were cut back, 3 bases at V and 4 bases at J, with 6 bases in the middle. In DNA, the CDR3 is TGTGCCATCAGTGACAGGGTTAATGAAAAACTGTTTTTT. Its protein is CAISDRVNEKLFF.

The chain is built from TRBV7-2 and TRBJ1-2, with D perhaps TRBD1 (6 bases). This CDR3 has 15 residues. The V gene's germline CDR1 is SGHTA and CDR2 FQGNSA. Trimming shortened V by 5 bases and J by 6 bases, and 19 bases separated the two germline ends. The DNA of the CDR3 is TGTGCCAGCAGCCTATCGACAGGATCCCCCGATGGCTACACCTTC. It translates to CASSLSTGSPDGYTF.